The 7 T cell receptor beta chains listed next were all sequenced from one sample in a study of graft-versus-host responses after intestinal transplantation. The antigens of these receptors remain unknown. Generated by immunoSEQ multiplex PCR, the TCRdb table keeps only in-frame clones and is missing some. The sample yields 50,000 to 75,000 clones, about 94% seen once. Sequencing used unstimulated CD4+ T cells sorted from spleen or lymph node cells, obtained before transplant. Receptors originate from a human donor who was the organ donor for an intestinal transplant.

CDR3 loop: CSVEDQARGQYGYTF. DNA for the CDR3: TGCAGCGTTGAAGACCAGGCCAGGGGACAGTATGGCTACACCTTC. The rearrangement links TRBV29-1 to TRBJ1-2; TRBD1 matches at 7 bases. The J segment lost 5 bases and the V segment lost 0 bases, leaving 9 bases of the junction unmatched. The CDR3 runs 15 residues. Germline CDR1 and CDR2: SQVTM and ANQGSEA.

The V and J genes are TRBV5-1 and TRBJ2-7; 8 bases map to TRBD2. The CDR3 length is 14 residues. Germline assignment: CDR1 SGHRS and CDR2 YFSETQ. With V trimmed by 0 bases and J by 2 bases, 1 base remained unmatched. The CDR3 reads CASSLAGGAYEQYF. The CDR3 bases are TGCGCCAGCAGCTTGGCCGGGGGGGCCTACGAGCAGTACTTC.

The CDR3 DNA sequence: TGTGCCAGCAGTTACTCCTTTCTGTCGGGGACCCAGTACTTC. It translates to CASSYSFLSGTQYF. The chain couples TRBV6-5 to TRBJ2-5; D gene uncertain. CDR3 length equals 14 residues. Germline loops: CDR1 MNHEY, CDR2 SVGAGI. V was cut by 0 bases and J by 7 bases, with 12 bases left in between.

The rearrangement links TRBV5-1 to TRBJ1-1; possible D gene TRBD1, 6 bases. Germline V gene sequence: CDR1 SGHRS, CDR2 YFSETQ. The ends were cut back, 1 base at V and 4 bases at J, with 17 bases in the middle. This CDR3 has 16 amino acids. CDR3 residues: CASSLKVDQGFTEAFF. CDR3 DNA: TGCGCCAGCAGCTTGAAGGTTGACCAGGGGTTCACTGAAGCTTTCTTT. Looking up the rest from reference TRBV5-1 and TRBJ1-1 gives the full variable domain: KAGVTQTPRYLIKTRGQQVTLSCSPISGHRSVSWYQQTPGQGLQFLFEYFSETQRNKGNFPGRFSGRQFSNSRSEMNVSTLELGDSALYLCASSLKVDQGFTEAFFGQGTRLTVV.

The V gene is TRBV11-3, the J gene TRBJ2-2; unclear D gene. The V end was cut by 1 base, the J end by 3 bases, with 9 bases between. Germline lookup yields CDR1 SGHNT and CDR2 YENEEA. The CDR3 contains 15 residues. The CDR3 loop is CASSLGGRDTGELFF. CDR3 nucleotide sequence: TGTGCCAGCAGCTTAGGTGGACGGGACACCGGGGAGCTGTTTTTT.

The rearrangement uses TRBV14 and TRBJ1-3, with D maybe TRBD1 (6 bases). This CDR3 region has 15 residues. CDR1 is SGHDN, CDR2 FVKESK, per germline. V gave up 1 base and J gave up 4 bases, with 11 bases separating them. The DNA of the CDR3 is TGTGCCAGCAGCCAAGTCGGGGGGCACGGAAACACCATATATTTT. It yields the protein CASSQVGGHGNTIYF.

The CDR3 region has the DNA TGTGCCAGCTCGGCCGGGACGGATAATGAAAAACTGTTTTTT. It is translated as CASSAGTDNEKLFF. The J gene is TRBJ1-4, the V gene TRBV18; tentative D call: TRBD1 (5 bases). CDR3 length: 14 amino acids. V was shortened by 6 bases and J by 4 bases, with 12 bases between the two germline ends. Germline values: CDR1 KGHSH, CDR2 LQKENI.